Following are 5 T cell receptor beta chains from one sample sequenced in a study of blood T cell repertoires in COVID-19 (TCRdb year 2020). The receptor library was made with the immunoSEQ multiplex PCR assay. In TCRdb, the immuneACCESS table is reduced to in-frame sequences with V and J assigned. These tables do not hold every clone; where another copy was compared, an unresolved V gene accounts for under half, and the others remain unexplained. The sample table lists 360,000 or so clones, approximately 90% of them with a count of one. Approximately 4.1% of the sample comes from the top ten. The sample comprised peripheral blood. The source of these receptors is a woman in her fifties or sixties with COVID-19, enrolled during active disease.

V gene TRBV18 combines with J gene TRBJ1-3, with a tentative D call TRBD1 (6 bases). The length of the CDR3 is 14 residues. Germline CDR1 and CDR2: KGHSH and LQKENI. V dropped 3 bases and J dropped 5 bases, with 11 bases sitting between them. DNA for the CDR3: TGTGCCAGCTCACCCCAAGGGGGAAGAAACACCATATATTTT. It is translated as CASSPQGGRNTIYF.

The chain recombines TRBV3-1 (or the pseudogene TRBV3-2) with TRBJ2-5, with 8 bases matching TRBD2. The J segment lost 5 bases and the V segment lost 1 base, leaving 9 bases of the junction unmatched. The CDR3 runs 16 residues. The germline gives CDR1 LGHDT, CDR2 YNNKEL (reference sequence). Written as DNA, the CDR3 is TGTGCCAGCAGCCAAGGGTTGCGGGGGGACCGTGAGACCCAGTACTTC. The encoded protein is CASSQGLRGDRETQYF.

This chain connects TRBV11-2 to TRBJ1-2; D unclear. The germline CDR1 and CDR2 sequences are SGHAT and FQNNGV. V dropped 0 bases and J dropped 2 bases, with 4 bases sitting between them. The length of the CDR3 is 13 residues. DNA of the CDR3: TGTGCCAGCAGCTTAGACGGGAACTATGGCTACACCTTC. Its protein product is CASSLDGNYGYTF.

The chain carries TRBV5-1 and TRBJ2-7; a weak D match, TRBD1 (6 bases). V dropped 0 bases and J dropped 0 bases, with 7 bases sitting between them. From germline, CDR1 is SGHRS and CDR2 YFSETQ. The CDR3 sequence is 14 residues long. CDR3 residues: CASSLGQASYEQYF. CDR3 bases: TGCGCCAGCAGCTTGGGACAGGCCTCCTACGAGCAGTACTTC.

This sequence joins TRBV3-1 (or the pseudogene TRBV3-2) and TRBJ2-7; D not certain. The V and J ends lost 1 base and 6 bases respectively, with 4 bases between them. Germline V gene sequence: CDR1 LGHDT, CDR2 YNNKEL (reference sequence). CDR3 length: 11 amino acids. CDR3 sequence (DNA): TGTGCCAGCAGCCAAGCATTCGAGCAGTACTTC. This gives the protein CASSQAFEQYF.